These T cell receptor beta chains were read from a single sample in a study of shared clonotypes between healthy human individuals. Sequencing was performed with immunoSEQ multiplex PCR; in TCRdb, only in-frame clones are kept and a portion is missing. The profile shows approximately 500,000 clones, 90% to 96% of them singletons. Material for sequencing was naive CD4+ T cells sorted from blood. The receptors were sampled from a woman under 40 in good health. Each CDR3 is given with its conserved first and last residue. Fields, in order: J gene, D gene, clone size, V gene, CDR3 protein, CDR3 DNA. D genes are given only for firm matches. A row's size may be missing; if present it is once, few, many or a size class.

TRBJ2-4	-	-	TRBV4-1	CASSQGGAEGKNIQYF	TGCGCCAGCAGCCAAGGGGGGGCGGAAGGCAAAAACATTCAGTACTTC
TRBJ1-1	-	once	TRBV2	CASWRPPNTEAFF	TGTGCCAGCTGGAGGCCCCCGAACACTGAAGCTTTCTTT
TRBJ1-3	-	-	TRBV27	CASSLRAGRGNTIYF	TGTGCCAGCAGTTTAAGAGCTGGGCGTGGAAACACCATATATTTT
TRBJ2-1	-	-	TRBV7-2	CASSATRIEQFF	TGTGCCAGCAGCGCAACGAGGATTGAGCAGTTCTTC
TRBJ2-3	-	once	TRBV5-1	CASSLLGSSTDTQYF	TGCGCCAGCAGCTTATTAGGGTCTAGCACAGATACGCAGTATTTT
TRBJ1-2	-	-	TRBV11-2	CASRRGGENYGYTF	TGTGCCAGCAGGAGAGGGGGGGAGAACTATGGCTACACCTTC
TRBJ2-3	-	-	TRBV19	CASSTQTGIADTQYF	TGTGCCAGTAGTACCCAAACAGGGATCGCAGATACGCAGTATTTT
TRBJ2-7	TRBD1	-	TRBV6-5	CASSYSWTGAPYEQYF	TGTGCCAGCAGTTACTCTTGGACAGGGGCCCCCTACGAGCAGTACTTC
TRBJ1-1	-	-	TRBV28	CASSTQVGTEAFF	TGTGCCAGCAGTACGCAGGTGGGCACTGAAGCTTTCTTT
TRBJ1-5	TRBD1	-	TRBV28	CASSLDRGSNQPQHF	TGTGCCAGCAGTTTAGACAGGGGTAGCAATCAGCCCCAGCATTTT
TRBJ1-1	TRBD1	-	TRBV28	CASSRQGAAELNTEAFF	TGTGCCAGCAGTAGACAGGGGGCGGCAGAACTGAACACTGAAGCTTTCTTT
TRBJ1-5	-	-	TRBV27	CASSPTPPGLHQPQHF	TGTGCCAGCAGTCCAACCCCCCCAGGGCTCCATCAGCCCCAGCATTTT
TRBJ2-1	-	-	TRBV19	CASSIGRGGSYNEQFF	TGTGCCAGTAGTATAGGGAGGGGGGGCTCCTACAATGAGCAGTTCTTC
TRBJ2-1	TRBD1	-	TRBV19	CASSTRTGSGEQFF	TGTGCCAGTAGTACCCGGACAGGGTCTGGTGAGCAGTTCTTC
TRBJ1-1	-	-	TRBV7-8	CASSLATGSTEAFF	TGTGCCAGCAGCTTAGCTACAGGGTCCACTGAAGCTTTCTTT
TRBJ2-2	TRBD1	-	TRBV28	CASSARGTGELFF	TGTGCCAGCAGTGCCAGGGGGACCGGGGAGCTGTTTTTT
TRBJ1-1	-	-	TRBV5-4	CASSETVNTEAFF	TGTGCCAGCAGCGAGACGGTGAACACTGAAGCTTTCTTT
TRBJ2-2	TRBD1	-	TRBV5-1	CASSSATQGAGELFF	TGCGCCAGCAGCTCGGCGACACAGGGGGCCGGGGAGCTGTTTTTT
TRBJ1-4	TRBD1	-	TRBV5-1	CASSGDSTYEKLFF	TGCGCCAGCAGTGGGGACAGCACCTATGAAAAACTGTTTTTT
TRBJ2-5	TRBD2	-	TRBV14	CASSQDLAGTETQYF	TGTGCCAGCAGCCAAGATTTAGCGGGAACAGAGACCCAGTACTTC
TRBJ2-7	TRBD1	-	TRBV28	CASSDRARNEQYF	TGTGCCAGCAGCGACAGGGCCCGAAACGAGCAGTACTTC
TRBJ2-1	-	-	TRBV28	CASSPGGSYNEQFF	TGTGCCAGCAGTCCAGGCGGCTCCTACAATGAGCAGTTCTTC
TRBJ2-6	-	once	TRBV5-1	CASSLWTGSSGANVLTF	TGCGCCAGCAGCTTGTGGACGGGGAGCTCTGGGGCCAACGTCCTGACTTTC
TRBJ2-5	TRBD1	-	TRBV18	CASSPPRGQGKGETQYF	TGTGCCAGCTCACCACCGAGGGGACAGGGGAAAGGAGAGACCCAGTACTTC
TRBJ1-4	-	-	TRBV28	CASSSKATNEKLFF	TGTGCCAGCAGTTCTAAAGCAACTAATGAAAAACTGTTTTTT
TRBJ1-1	-	-	TRBV29-1	CSVVKTRDMNTEAFF	TGCAGCGTGGTAAAGACCAGGGACATGAACACTGAAGCTTTCTTT
TRBJ1-2	-	-	TRBV29-1	CSVEQGLVNGYTF	TGCAGCGTGGAGCAGGGTTTGGTGAATGGCTACACCTTC
TRBJ2-3	-	-	TRBV6-6	CASSPGTHTDTQYF	TGTGCCAGCAGCCCCGGGACTCACACAGATACGCAGTATTTT
TRBJ2-7	TRBD2	-	TRBV28	CASSTPGLGQKSSYEQYF	TGTGCCAGCAGTACTCCGGGACTAGGGCAAAAGAGCTCCTACGAGCAGTACTTC
TRBJ2-3	TRBD2	-	TRBV10-1	CASSETGGTDTQYF	TGCGCCAGCAGTGAAACGGGGGGGACAGATACGCAGTATTTT